The rows below give T cell receptor beta chains drawn from one sample of a study of blood T cell repertoires in COVID-19. Sequencing used immunoSEQ multiplex PCR; TCRdb keeps in-frame clones, though not all of them. The table records around 250,000 clones, 70% to 90% of them present only once. The sequencing sample was made of peripheral blood. All receptors come from a woman under 40 with active or convalescent COVID-19. Both conserved end residues are part of each CDR3. Each record gives: clone size, CDR3 length, V gene, D gene, J gene, CDR3 DNA, CDR3 protein. D genes are given only for firm matches. Clone size is given for some rows only: seen once, a few or many times, or a class if the clone is expanded.

clone size: -; CDR3 length: 15; V gene: TRBV5-1; D gene: -; J gene: TRBJ1-2; CDR3 DNA: TGCGCCAGCAGCTTCGCCGGGACTACAAACTATGGCTACACCTTC; CDR3 protein: CASSFAGTTNYGYTF
clone size: once; CDR3 length: 14; V gene: TRBV14; D gene: -; J gene: TRBJ1-1; CDR3 DNA: TGTGCCAGCAGCCCCCTGGGGGCGAACACTGAAGCTTTCTTT; CDR3 protein: CASSPLGANTEAFF
clone size: -; CDR3 length: 16; V gene: TRBV4-1; D gene: TRBD1; J gene: TRBJ1-2; CDR3 DNA: TGCGCCAGCAGCCAAGGACCAGGGGGTGCTTTAAGGGGCTACACCTTC; CDR3 protein: CASSQGPGGALRGYTF
clone size: -; CDR3 length: 15; V gene: TRBV25-1; D gene: -; J gene: TRBJ1-3; CDR3 DNA: TGTGCCAGCAGTGAGTTCAGGGGTTCTGGAAACACCATATATTTT; CDR3 protein: CASSEFRGSGNTIYF
clone size: -; CDR3 length: 18; V gene: TRBV24-1; D gene: TRBD1; J gene: TRBJ2-1; CDR3 DNA: TGTGCCACCAGTGACCGGGGACAGGGGAGGGTCTCCTACAATGAGCAGTTCTTC; CDR3 protein: CATSDRGQGRVSYNEQFF
clone size: -; CDR3 length: 14; V gene: TRBV28; D gene: -; J gene: TRBJ1-3; CDR3 DNA: TGTGCCAGCAGAACGGGGGGCTCTGGAAACACCATATATTTT; CDR3 protein: CASRTGGSGNTIYF
clone size: -; CDR3 length: 14; V gene: TRBV9; D gene: -; J gene: TRBJ1-3; CDR3 DNA: TGTGCCAGCAGCGCAGGCGTATATGTGGACACCATATATTTT; CDR3 protein: CASSAGVYVDTIYF
clone size: -; CDR3 length: 12; V gene: TRBV6-2/TRBV6-3; D gene: -; J gene: TRBJ1-4; CDR3 DNA: TGTGCCAGCAGTTCCGGTGGTGAAAAACTGTTTTTT; CDR3 protein: CASSSGGEKLFF
clone size: few; CDR3 length: 14; V gene: TRBV6-5; D gene: -; J gene: TRBJ2-5; CDR3 DNA: TGTGCCAGCAATAATGGGGGGGGCGAAGAGACCCAGTACTTC; CDR3 protein: CASNNGGGEETQYF
clone size: -; CDR3 length: 15; V gene: TRBV7-8; D gene: TRBD2; J gene: TRBJ2-2; CDR3 DNA: TGTGCCAGCAGCTTAGCTAGCGGGGGGGCCGGGGAGCTGTTTTTT; CDR3 protein: CASSLASGGAGELFF
clone size: -; CDR3 length: 15; V gene: TRBV9; D gene: TRBD2; J gene: TRBJ2-1; CDR3 DNA: TGTGCCAGCAGCGTAGCGAGCGGGGGGACCAATGAGCAGTTCTTC; CDR3 protein: CASSVASGGTNEQFF
clone size: once; CDR3 length: 15; V gene: TRBV5-4; D gene: -; J gene: TRBJ2-7; CDR3 DNA: TGTGCCAGCAGCAGTCTGAGGGGGGGTATTTACGAGCAGTACTTC; CDR3 protein: CASSSLRGGIYEQYF